The T cell receptor (beta chain) described here comes from a study of blood T cell repertoires in COVID-19. Symptom resolution, clearance, or two negative PCRs marked the recovered donors of Cohort 3. The CDR3 has 14 residues. V was pared by 0 bases and J by 5 bases, with 6 bases between. Germline V gene data show CDR1 as SGHRS and CDR2 as YFSETQ. Per the study methods: By means of reference gene primer amplification, nucleated cell counts were estimated. TCRdb's table, derived via immunoSEQ multiplex PCR, lists solely in-frame clones and lacks some. V, J and clone size derive from that table, while D and trimming were established from the DNA sequence. Found here are approximately 380,000 clones, about 88% of them singletons; the top ten hold about 1.1%.

The sequencing input was PBMCs or T cells enriched from blood (not recorded which). This sequence originates from a woman younger than 35 who had recovered from COVID-19. The rearrangement links TRBV5-1 to TRBJ1-6; D is unclear. CDR3 amino acids: CASSLALDNSPLHF. The CDR3 nucleotides read TGCGCCAGCAGCTTGGCTCTCGATAATTCACCCCTCCACTTT.